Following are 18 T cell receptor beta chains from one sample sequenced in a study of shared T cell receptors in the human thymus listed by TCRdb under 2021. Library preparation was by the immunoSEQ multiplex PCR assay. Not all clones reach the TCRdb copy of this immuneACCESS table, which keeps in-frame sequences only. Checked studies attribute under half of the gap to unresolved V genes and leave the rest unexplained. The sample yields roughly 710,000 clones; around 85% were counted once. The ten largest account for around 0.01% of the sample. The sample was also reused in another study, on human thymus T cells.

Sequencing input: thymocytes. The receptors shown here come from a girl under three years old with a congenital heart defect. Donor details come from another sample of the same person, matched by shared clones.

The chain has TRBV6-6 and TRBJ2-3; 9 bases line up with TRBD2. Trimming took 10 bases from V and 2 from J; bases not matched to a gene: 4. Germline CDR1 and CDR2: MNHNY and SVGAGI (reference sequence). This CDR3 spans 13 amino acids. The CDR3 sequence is CATIAGATDTQYF. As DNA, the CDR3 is TGTGCCACAATAGCGGGGGCCACAGATACGCAGTATTTT.

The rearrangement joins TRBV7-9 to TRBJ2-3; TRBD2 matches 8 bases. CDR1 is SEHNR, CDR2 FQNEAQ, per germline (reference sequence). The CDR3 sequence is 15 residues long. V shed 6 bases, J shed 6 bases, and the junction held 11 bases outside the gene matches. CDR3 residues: CASRNSGVVGDTQYF. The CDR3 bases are TGTGCCAGCAGAAATAGCGGGGTCGTGGGGGATACGCAGTATTTT.

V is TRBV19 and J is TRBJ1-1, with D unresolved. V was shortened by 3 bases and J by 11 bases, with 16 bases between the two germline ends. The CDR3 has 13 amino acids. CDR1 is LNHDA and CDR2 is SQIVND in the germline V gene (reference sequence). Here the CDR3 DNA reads TGTGCCAGTAGTATGGGTTTACCCGGGGAGGCTTTCTTT. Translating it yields CASSMGLPGEAFF.

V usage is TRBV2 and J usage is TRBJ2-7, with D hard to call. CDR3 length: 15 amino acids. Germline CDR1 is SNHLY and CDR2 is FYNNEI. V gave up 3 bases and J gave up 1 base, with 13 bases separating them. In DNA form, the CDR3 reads TGTGCCAGCAGTGAGCCGGGTGACCCTTCCTACGAGCAGTACTTC. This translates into CASSEPGDPSYEQYF.

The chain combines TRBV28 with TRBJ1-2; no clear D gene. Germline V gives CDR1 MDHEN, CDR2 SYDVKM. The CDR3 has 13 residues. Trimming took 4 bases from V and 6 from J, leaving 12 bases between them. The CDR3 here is CASSYGGGDGYTF. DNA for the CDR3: TGTGCCAGCAGTTACGGCGGAGGAGATGGCTACACCTTC.

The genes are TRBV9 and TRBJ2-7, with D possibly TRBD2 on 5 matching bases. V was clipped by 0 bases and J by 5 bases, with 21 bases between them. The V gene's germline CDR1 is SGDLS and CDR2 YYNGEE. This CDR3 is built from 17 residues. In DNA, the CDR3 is TGTGCCAGCAGCGTAGCCGATGGAAGGACGGGGATTGACGAGCAGTACTTC. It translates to CASSVADGRTGIDEQYF.

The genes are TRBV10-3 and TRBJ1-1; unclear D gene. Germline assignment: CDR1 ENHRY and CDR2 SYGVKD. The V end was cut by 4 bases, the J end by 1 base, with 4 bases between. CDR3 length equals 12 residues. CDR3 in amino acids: CAISGANTEAFF. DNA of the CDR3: TGTGCCATCAGTGGGGCGAACACTGAAGCTTTCTTT.

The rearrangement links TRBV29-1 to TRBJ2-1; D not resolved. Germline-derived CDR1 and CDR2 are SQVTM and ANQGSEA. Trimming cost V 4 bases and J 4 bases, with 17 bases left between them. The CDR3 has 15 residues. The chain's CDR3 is CSVGLIALHYNEQFF. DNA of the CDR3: TGCAGCGTTGGCCTAATAGCCCTCCATTACAATGAGCAGTTCTTC.

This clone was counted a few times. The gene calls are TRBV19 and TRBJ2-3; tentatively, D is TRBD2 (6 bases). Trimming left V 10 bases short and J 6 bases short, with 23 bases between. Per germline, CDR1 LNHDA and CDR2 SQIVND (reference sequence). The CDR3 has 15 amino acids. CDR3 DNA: TGTGCCACTACCGGGCGGAGGGGCATCCCTGATACGCAGTATTTT. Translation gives CATTGRRGIPDTQYF.

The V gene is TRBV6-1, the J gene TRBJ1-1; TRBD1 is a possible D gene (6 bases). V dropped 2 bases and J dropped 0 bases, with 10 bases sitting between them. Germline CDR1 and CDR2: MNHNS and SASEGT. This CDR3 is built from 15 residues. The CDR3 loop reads CASSESTGMNTEAFF. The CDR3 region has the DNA TGTGCCAGCAGTGAAAGCACAGGGATGAACACTGAAGCTTTCTTT.

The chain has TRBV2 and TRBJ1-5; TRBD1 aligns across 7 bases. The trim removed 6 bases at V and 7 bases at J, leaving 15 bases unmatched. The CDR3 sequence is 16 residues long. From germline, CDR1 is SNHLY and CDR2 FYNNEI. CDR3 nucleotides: TGTGCCAGCAGGGGACGACAGGGACTAGGGGAGCAGCCCCAGCATTTT. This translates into CASRGRQGLGEQPQHF.

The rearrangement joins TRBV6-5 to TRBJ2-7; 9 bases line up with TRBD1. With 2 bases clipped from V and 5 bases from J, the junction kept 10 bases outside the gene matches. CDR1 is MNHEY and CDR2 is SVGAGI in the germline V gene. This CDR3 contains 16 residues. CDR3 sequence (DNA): TGTGCCAGCAGTTACGGCTCCGGGACAGGGCGTAACGAGCAGTACTTC. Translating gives CASSYGSGTGRNEQYF.

Here the CDR3 reads CASSLWGTGGTDTQYF. In nucleotides, the CDR3 is TGTGCCAGCAGTTTATGGGGGACAGGGGGGACAGATACGCAGTATTTT. V usage is TRBV28 and J usage is TRBJ2-3; 11 bases match TRBD1. From germline, CDR1 is MDHEN and CDR2 SYDVKM. There are 16 residues in the CDR3. Trimming took 0 bases from V and 3 from J; bases not matched to a gene: 2.

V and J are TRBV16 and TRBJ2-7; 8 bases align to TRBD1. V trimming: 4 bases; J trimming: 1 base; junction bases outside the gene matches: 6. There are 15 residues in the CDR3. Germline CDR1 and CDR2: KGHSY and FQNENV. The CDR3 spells CASSPDRDRSYEQYF. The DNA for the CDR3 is TGTGCCAGCAGCCCGGACCGGGACAGGTCCTACGAGCAGTACTTC.

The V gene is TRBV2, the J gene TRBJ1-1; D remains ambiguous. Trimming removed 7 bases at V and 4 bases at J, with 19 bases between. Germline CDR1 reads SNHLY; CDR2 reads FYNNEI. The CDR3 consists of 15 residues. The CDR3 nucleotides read TGTGCCAGCACCCAAGGGAGGGATGTGGGCACTGAAGCTTTCTTT. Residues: CASTQGRDVGTEAFF.

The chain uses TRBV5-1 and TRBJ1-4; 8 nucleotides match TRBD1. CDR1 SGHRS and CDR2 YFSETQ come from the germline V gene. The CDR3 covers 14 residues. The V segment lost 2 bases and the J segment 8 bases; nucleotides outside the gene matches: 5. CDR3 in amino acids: CASSFDRGGEKLFF. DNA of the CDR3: TGCGCCAGCAGCTTCGACAGGGGAGGAGAAAAACTGTTTTTT. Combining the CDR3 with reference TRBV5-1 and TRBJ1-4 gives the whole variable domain KAGVTQTPRYLIKTRGQQVTLSCSPISGHRSVSWYQQTPGQGLQFLFEYFSETQRNKGNFPGRFSGRQFSNSRSEMNVSTLELGDSALYLCASSFDRGGEKLFFGSGTQLSVL.

CDR3 sequence (DNA): TGTGCCAGCAGTGTGGGCCCCAATCAGCCCCAGCATTTT. Protein: CASSVGPNQPQHF. The J gene is TRBJ1-5, the V gene TRBV6-4; D gene uncertain. The CDR3 covers 13 residues. Trimming took 4 bases from V and 3 from J, leaving 7 bases between them. Germline V gene data show CDR1 as MRHNA and CDR2 as SNTAGT.

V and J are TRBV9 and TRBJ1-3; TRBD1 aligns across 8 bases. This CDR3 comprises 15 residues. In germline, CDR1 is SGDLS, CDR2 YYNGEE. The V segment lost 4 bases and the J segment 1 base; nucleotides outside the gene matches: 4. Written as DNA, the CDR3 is TGTGCCAGCAGCTTCGACAGGGGATCTGGAAACACCATATATTTT. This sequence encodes CASSFDRGSGNTIYF. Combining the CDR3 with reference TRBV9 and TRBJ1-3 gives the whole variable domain DSGVTQTPKHLITATGQRVTLRCSPRSGDLSVYWYQQSLDQGLQFLIQYYNGEERAKGNILERFSAQQFPDLHSELNLSSLELGDSALYFCASSFDRGSGNTIYFGEGSWLTVV.